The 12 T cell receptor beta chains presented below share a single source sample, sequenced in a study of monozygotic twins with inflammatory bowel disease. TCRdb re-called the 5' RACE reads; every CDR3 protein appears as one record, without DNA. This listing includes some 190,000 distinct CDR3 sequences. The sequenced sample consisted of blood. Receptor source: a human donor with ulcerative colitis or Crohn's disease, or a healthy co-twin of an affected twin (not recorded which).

CDR3 protein: CASSVMNEQYF. The rearrangement links TRBV2 to TRBJ2-7. The CDR3 is 11 residues long. CDR1 and CDR2 (germline): SNHLY, FYNNEI.

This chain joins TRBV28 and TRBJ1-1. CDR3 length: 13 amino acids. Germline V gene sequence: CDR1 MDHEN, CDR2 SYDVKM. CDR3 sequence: CASSFWVNTEAFF.

CDR3 residues: CASSLDGGRWQETQYF. This rearrangement joins TRBV5-1 to TRBJ2-5; with no DNA, the TCRdb D assignment of TRBD1 cannot be verified. Germline assignment: CDR1 SGHRS and CDR2 YFSETQ. The CDR3 length is 16 residues.

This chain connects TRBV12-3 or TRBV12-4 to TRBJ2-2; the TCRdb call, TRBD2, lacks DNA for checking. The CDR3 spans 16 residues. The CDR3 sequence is CASSPRAGGVPGELFF.

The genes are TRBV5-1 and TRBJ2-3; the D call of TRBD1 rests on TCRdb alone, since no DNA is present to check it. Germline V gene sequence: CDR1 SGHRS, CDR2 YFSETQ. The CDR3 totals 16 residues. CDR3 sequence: CASSSLPGTGTDTQYF.

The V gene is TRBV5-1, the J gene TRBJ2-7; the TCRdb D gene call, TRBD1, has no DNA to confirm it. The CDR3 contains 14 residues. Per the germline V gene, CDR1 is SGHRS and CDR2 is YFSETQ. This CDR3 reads CASSFGGGSYEQYF.

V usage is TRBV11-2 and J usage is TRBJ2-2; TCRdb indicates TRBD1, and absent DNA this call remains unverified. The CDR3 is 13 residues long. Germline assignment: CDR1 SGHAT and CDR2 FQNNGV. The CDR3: CASTRFESGELFF.

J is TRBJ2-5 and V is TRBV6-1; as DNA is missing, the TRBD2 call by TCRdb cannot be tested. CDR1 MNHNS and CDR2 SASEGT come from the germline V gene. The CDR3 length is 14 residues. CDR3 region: CASSETMGGETQYF.

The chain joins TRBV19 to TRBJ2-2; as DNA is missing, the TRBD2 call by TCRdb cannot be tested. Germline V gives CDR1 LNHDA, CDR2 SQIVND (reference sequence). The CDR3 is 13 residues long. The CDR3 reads CASKREDTGELFF.

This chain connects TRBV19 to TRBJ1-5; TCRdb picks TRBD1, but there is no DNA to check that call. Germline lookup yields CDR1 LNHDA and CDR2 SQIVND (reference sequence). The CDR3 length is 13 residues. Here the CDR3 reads CASSTRTDQPQHF.

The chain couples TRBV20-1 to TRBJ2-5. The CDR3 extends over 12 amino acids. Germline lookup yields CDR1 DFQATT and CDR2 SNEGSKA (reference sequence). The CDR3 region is CSASGDLKTQYF.

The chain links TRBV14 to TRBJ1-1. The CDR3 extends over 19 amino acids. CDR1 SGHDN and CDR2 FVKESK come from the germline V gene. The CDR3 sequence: CASSQAASGSRRGNTEAFF.